The present T cell receptor (beta chain) was sequenced within a study of glioma-infiltrating T cells. This CDR3 comprises 12 residues. Germline V gene data show CDR1 as SQVTM and CDR2 as ANQGSEA. The V segment lost 6 bases and the J segment 8 bases; nucleotides outside the gene matches: 9. This clonotype was counted ten times or more. As yet, its antigen is unknown. General observations from the study: Gliomas, especially low-grade, showed above-expected tissue-blood divergence; non-neoplastic patients showed below.

Amplification of TCR alpha and beta CDR3 regions from RNA used iRepertoire nested multiplex PCR. TCRdb re-called the multiplex PCR reads with MiXCR, one entry per CDR3 protein. Of approximately 120,000 distinct CDR3 sequences detected, approximately 26% appear once; the ten largest clones hold about a third. The chain has TRBV29-1 and TRBJ1-2, with 7 bases aligning to TRBD1. Material: glioma tissue, nonneoplastic brain tissue, or PBMCs (not recorded which). This receptor was taken from a human donor with low-grade glioma or glioblastoma, undergoing nonglioma brain surgery, or in good health (not recorded which). The CDR3 protein is CSVGMTGPGYTF. The CDR3 DNA follows: TGCAGCGTGGGTATGACAGGGCCCGGCTACACCTTC.